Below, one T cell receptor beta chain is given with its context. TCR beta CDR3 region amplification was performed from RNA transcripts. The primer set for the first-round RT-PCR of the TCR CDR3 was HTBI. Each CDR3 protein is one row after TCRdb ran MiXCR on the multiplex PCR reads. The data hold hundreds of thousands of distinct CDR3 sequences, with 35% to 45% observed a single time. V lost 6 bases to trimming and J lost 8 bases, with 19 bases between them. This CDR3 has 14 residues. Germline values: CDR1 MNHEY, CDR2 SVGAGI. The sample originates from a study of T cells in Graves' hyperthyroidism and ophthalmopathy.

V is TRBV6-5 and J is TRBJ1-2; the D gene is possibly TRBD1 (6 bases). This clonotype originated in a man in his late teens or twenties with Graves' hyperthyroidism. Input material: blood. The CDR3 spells CASSPPGGAHGYTF. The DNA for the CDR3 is TGTGCCAGCAGCCCACCGGGGGGGGCGCACGGCTACACCTTC.